This entry lists 13 T cell receptor beta chains sequenced from one sample in a study of identical twins. TCRdb recomputed calls from the 5' RACE reads with MiXCR, one row per CDR3 protein. Counted here are hundreds of thousands of distinct CDR3 sequences, approximately 6% occurring once; the ten biggest clones make up 1.5% to 2%. The sample was naive T cells sorted from blood. Receptor source: a young man in good health.

This clonotype was detected many times. The chain recombines TRBV12-3 or TRBV12-4 with TRBJ2-3, with D possibly being TRBD2 (6 bases). V lost 7 bases to trimming and J lost 3 bases, with 11 bases between them. CDR3 length: 13 residues. CDR3: CASKVEGTDTQYF. CDR3 DNA: TGTGCCAGCAAGGTGGAGGGGACAGATACGCAGTATTTT.

The rearrangement joins TRBV6-1 to TRBJ2-7; TRBD1 matches at 8 bases. From germline, CDR1 is MNHNS and CDR2 SASEGT. This CDR3 is 15 amino acids long. Unmatched junction bases numbered 5, after V lost 1 base and J lost 3 bases. The CDR3, as DNA: TGTGCCAGCAGTGAAGGGACAGGGAACTTCTACGAGCAGTACGTC. Its translation: CASSEGTGNFYEQYV.

This clonotype occurred many times. The gene calls are TRBV9 and TRBJ2-5; D possibly corresponds to TRBD2 (6 bases). V gave up 7 bases and J gave up 1 base, with 14 bases separating them. Germline CDR1 SGDLS, CDR2 YYNGEE. The length of the CDR3 is 14 residues. CDR3 region: CASSRESIQETQYF. The CDR3 region has the DNA TGTGCCAGCTCACGGGAGTCGATCCAAGAGACCCAGTACTTC.

This clonotype has just a few counts. The genes are TRBV28 and TRBJ2-2; D uncertain. Germline values: CDR1 MDHEN, CDR2 SYDVKM. There are 12 residues in the CDR3. The germline V and J ends were trimmed by 8 bases and 4 bases, with 8 bases remaining between them. DNA for the CDR3: TGTGCCAGCGCAGATTTCACCGGGGAGCTGTTTTTT. This gives the protein CASADFTGELFF.

The chain carries TRBV14 and TRBJ2-3, with D tentatively TRBD2 (6 bases). CDR1 is SGHDN and CDR2 is FVKESK in the germline V gene. The CDR3 runs 15 residues. V was trimmed by 4 bases and J by 6 bases, leaving 17 bases between them. The CDR3 loop reads CASSLAGTEGDTQYF. CDR3 DNA: TGTGCCAGCAGCCTGGCCGGGACGGAGGGGGATACGCAGTATTTT.

The gene calls are TRBV29-1 and TRBJ1-2; D uncertain. The germline gives CDR1 SQVTM, CDR2 ANQGSEA. V was cut by 8 bases and J by 8 bases, with 18 bases left in between. The CDR3 covers 12 residues. The CDR3: CSTHLVRGGYTF. The CDR3 nucleotides read TGCAGCACACACCTTGTCAGAGGCGGCTACACCTTC.

This clonotype was recorded at least ten times. This chain uses TRBV7-6 with TRBJ2-1; maybe TRBD2 (5 bases). The CDR3 contains 15 residues. V was pared by 5 bases and J by 7 bases, with 18 bases between. Germline V CDR1 and CDR2: SGHVS, FNYEAQ. CDR3 sequence: CASSLDSTTWNEQFF. CDR3 coding DNA: TGTGCCAGCAGCCTGGACTCCACCACCTGGAATGAGCAGTTCTTC.

Of note for this clonotype: The junction and the germline gene differ at one end; a read error may be behind it. The V gene is TRBV7-2, the J gene TRBJ2-5, with 8 bases matching TRBD2. CDR3 size: 15 residues. CDR1 SGHTA and CDR2 FQGNSA come from the germline V gene. The CDR3 reads CASSYYQGAGETQCF. The CDR3 DNA follows: TGTGCCAGCAGCTATTACCAGGGAGCGGGAGAGACCCAGTGCTTC.

This clonotype was seen more than once but under ten times. The V gene is TRBV5-1, the J gene TRBJ2-5; 7 bases agree with TRBD2. The CDR3 is made up of 16 amino acids. V was pared by 4 bases and J by 4 bases, with 13 bases of the junction left unmatched. The V gene's germline CDR1 is SGHRS and CDR2 YFSETQ. As DNA, the CDR3 is TGCGCCAGCAGCCACGACGGGTGGGGAGGGTCAGAGACCCAGTACTTC. This encodes CASSHDGWGGSETQYF. Filled out from reference TRBV5-1 and TRBJ2-5, the complete variable domain reads KAGVTQTPRYLIKTRGQQVTLSCSPISGHRSVSWYQQTPGQGLQFLFEYFSETQRNKGNFPGRFSGRQFSNSRSEMNVSTLELGDSALYLCASSHDGWGGSETQYFGPGTRLLVL.

This clonotype has at least ten counts. J is TRBJ2-7 and V is TRBV27; 12 bases align to TRBD2. The trim removed 6 bases at V and 5 bases at J, leaving 8 bases unmatched. In germline, CDR1 is MNHEY, CDR2 SMNVEV (reference sequence). The CDR3 is 15 amino acids. The CDR3 nucleotides read TGTGCCAGCAGCCTAGCGGGGGGGAACTCTAACGAGCAGTACGTC. It is translated as CASSLAGGNSNEQYV.

This clonotype occurred many times. Mismatch with germline at one junction end may stem from a read error. The chain couples TRBV20-1 to TRBJ2-5, with TRBD2 matching 7 bases. This CDR3 contains 15 residues. CDR1 is DFQATT and CDR2 is SNEGSKA in the germline V gene (reference sequence). The CDR3 is CSAREKRLARETQYF. The DNA for the CDR3 is TGCAGTGCTCGAGAGAAACGACTAGCACGAGAGACCCAGTACTTC.

Many counts were recorded for this clonotype. The chain recombines TRBV9 with TRBJ2-1; the D is unclear. Germline CDR1 SGDLS, CDR2 YYNGEE. V lost 0 bases and J 8 bases, leaving 15 bases between the germline ends. The CDR3 is 15 residues long. The CDR3 DNA sequence: TGTGCCAGCAGCGTAGTTGGCTCCCCCACTGATGAGCAGTTCTTC. Protein: CASSVVGSPTDEQFF. The full variable domain, rest sourced from reference TRBV9 and TRBJ2-1, is DSGVTQTPKHLITATGQRVTLRCSPRSGDLSVYWYQQSLDQGLQFLIQYYNGEERAKGNILERFSAQQFPDLHSELNLSSLELGDSALYFCASSVVGSPTDEQFFGPGTRLTVL.

The rearrangement links TRBV7-9 to TRBJ2-5; 7 bases map to TRBD2. V trimming: 4 bases; J trimming: 4 bases; junction bases outside the gene matches: 3. Germline lookup yields CDR1 SEHNR and CDR2 FQNEAQ (reference sequence). CDR3 length equals 13 residues. This CDR3 is CASSSWEGETQYF. The DNA for the CDR3 is TGTGCCAGCAGCTCTTGGGAGGGAGAGACCCAGTACTTC.